The sample holds many counts of the clone carrying this T cell receptor (beta chain). The study built unsorted libraries from 2 million PBMCs kept at -80 C. The data belong to a study of neurological immune-mediated disorders. Trimming took off 0 bases at V and 6 bases at J, with 10 bases between the two ends. The CDR3 runs to 14 residues. CDR1 and CDR2 from the germline V gene are MGHRA and YSYEKL. MiXCR, applied by TCRdb to the 5' RACE reads, yields one record per CDR3 protein. The table has around 60,000 distinct CDR3 sequences, around 3.4% seen once; the top ten hold 6% to 8.5%. Sequencing was performed on PBMCs. This receptor was obtained from a woman aged 55-70 years with multiple sclerosis. V is TRBV4-1 and J is TRBJ2-3; perhaps D is TRBD1 or TRBD2 (5 bases each). This chain's CDR3 is CASSQDGARDTQYF. The CDR3 coding sequence is TGCGCCAGCAGCCAAGACGGGGCAAGGGATACGCAGTATTTT.